The 14 T cell receptor beta chains given below trace back to one sample, sequenced in a study of neurological immune-mediated disorders. TCRdb used MiXCR to reprocess the 5' RACE reads, holding one entry per CDR3 protein. The sample carries 40,000 to 45,000 distinct CDR3 sequences, about 6.3% recorded once. Sequenced material: CD4+ T cells from blood. Receptors originate from a woman between 40 and 50 years old in good health.

This clonotype was observed many times. The genes are TRBV6-2 or TRBV6-3 and TRBJ2-3; unclear D gene. Trimming pared 7 bases from V and 7 bases from J, leaving 18 bases between. The CDR3 consists of 14 residues. Germline V CDR1 and CDR2: MNHEY, SVGEGT. The CDR3 DNA reads TGTGCCAGCACCACCCCGGCAGCGAGCAATACGCAGTATTTT. Its protein product is CASTTPAASNTQYF.

This clonotype came up many times. J is TRBJ2-5 and V is TRBV7-2, with 7 bases identical to TRBD2. The CDR3 sequence is 17 residues long. V shed 1 base and J 0 bases; nucleotides not matched to a gene: 8. The germline CDR1 and CDR2 sequences are SGHTA and FQGNSA. For the CDR3, the DNA is TGTGCCAGCAGCTTAGGGCTCTTGGGAGGGTACCAAGAGACCCAGTACTTC. Translation: CASSLGLLGGYQETQYF.

There are many counts of this clonotype. The V call is TRBV5-6, the J call TRBJ2-5; unclear D gene. The CDR3 consists of 14 residues. In germline, CDR1 is SGHDT, CDR2 YYEEEE. V shed 4 bases and J shed 2 bases, with 12 bases lying between them. CDR3 loop: CASSPSAWQETQYF. CDR3 DNA sequence: TGTGCCAGCAGCCCGTCAGCCTGGCAAGAGACCCAGTACTTC.

This clonotype was seen repeatedly, ten times or more. The V and J genes are TRBV5-1 and TRBJ1-3; TRBD1 is a possible D gene (5 bases). V was clipped by 0 bases and J by 2 bases, with 12 bases between them. CDR3 length: 16 amino acids. Looked up from germline, CDR1 is SGHRS and CDR2 is YFSETQ. In DNA form, the CDR3 reads TGCGCCAGCAGCTTGGACGGGGGTTTCGCTGGAAACACCATATATTTT. Translating gives CASSLDGGFAGNTIYF.

This clonotype is labeled medium-sized. The chain couples TRBV5-1 to TRBJ2-1; D is unresolved. Germline V gene sequence: CDR1 SGHRS, CDR2 YFSETQ. The CDR3 runs 11 residues. V lost 4 bases and J 6 bases, leaving 5 bases between the germline ends. The CDR3 reads CASSPGNEQFF. The CDR3 nucleotides read TGCGCCAGCAGCCCTGGCAATGAGCAGTTCTTC.

At least ten counts were recorded for this clonotype. V is TRBV5-6 and J is TRBJ1-4; 8 bases fit TRBD1. Germline CDR1 is SGHDT and CDR2 is YYEEEE. The CDR3 contains 18 residues. The V segment lost 0 bases and the J segment 0 bases; nucleotides outside the gene matches: 7. Written as DNA, the CDR3 is TGTGCCAGCAGCTTGGGGGACAGGACTTTTGCAACTAATGAAAAACTGTTTTTT. The encoded protein is CASSLGDRTFATNEKLFF.

This clonotype has ten or more counts. This chain uses TRBV5-6 with TRBJ2-1; D gene uncertain. The CDR3 loop spans 12 amino acids. Germline loops: CDR1 SGHDT, CDR2 YYEEEE. Trimming removed 4 bases at V and 8 bases at J, with 10 bases between. The CDR3 sequence: CASSLRWDEQFF. In nucleotides, the CDR3 is TGTGCCAGCAGCCTCCGGTGGGATGAGCAGTTCTTC.

This clonotype was observed many times. This chain joins TRBV2 and TRBJ2-2; D might be TRBD2 (6 bases). The CDR3 covers 14 residues. With 8 bases removed from V and 7 bases from J, the gap between germline ends came to 17 bases. In germline, CDR1 is SNHLY, CDR2 FYNNEI. The CDR3 DNA is TGTGCCAGCGCGGCCGACTTGCGGGACGGGGAGCTGTTTTTT. It codes for CASAADLRDGELFF.

This clonotype was counted ten times or more. The rearrangement links TRBV29-1 to TRBJ1-4, with 7 bases aligning to TRBD1. This CDR3 spans 16 amino acids. J was trimmed by 5 bases and V by 7 bases; bases with no gene match: 16. Germline CDR1 SQVTM, CDR2 ANQGSEA. The CDR3 DNA reads TGCAGCGCCGTCGCTCCCGGGACAGACCAAAATGAAAAACTGTTTTTT. It codes for CSAVAPGTDQNEKLFF.

This clonotype appeared many times. The chain combines TRBV12-3 or TRBV12-4 with TRBJ1-2, with D unresolved. CDR3 length: 13 amino acids. V was cut by 3 bases and J by 2 bases, with 7 bases left in between. The CDR3 here is CASSFVRNYGYTF. CDR3 in DNA: TGTGCCAGCAGTTTCGTACGGAACTATGGCTACACCTTC.

This clonotype was recorded many times. Relative to the germline gene, one junction end is altered; a read error may explain this. V usage is TRBV4-2 and J usage is TRBJ2-1; 7 bases are a match to TRBD1. Germline CDR1 LGHNA, CDR2 YNFKEQ. The CDR3 has 17 amino acids. In DNA form, the CDR3 reads TGTGCCAGCAGCCAAGCAATGACAGGGACCTCCCACAATGAGCAGTTCTTC. It translates to CASSQAMTGTSHNEQFF.

This clonotype has a count of ten or more. This sequence joins TRBV5-1 and TRBJ2-5; D is uncertain. Germline lookup yields CDR1 SGHRS and CDR2 YFSETQ. The CDR3 is 13 residues long. With 4 bases removed from V and 3 bases from J, the gap between germline ends came to 10 bases. The CDR3, as DNA: TGCGCCAGCAGCGGTGGTTTCAAAGAGACCCAGTACTTC. Translation gives CASSGGFKETQYF.

This clonotype was recorded many times. The chain uses TRBV5-1 and TRBJ1-3; D unclear. Looked up from germline, CDR1 is SGHRS and CDR2 is YFSETQ. V lost 4 bases and J lost 2, with 10 bases in between. This CDR3 is built from 14 residues. The CDR3 DNA is TGCGCCAGCAGCACCGCGGGTACTGGAAACACCATATATTTT. Translation: CASSTAGTGNTIYF.

This clonotype was picked up many times. This chain links TRBV6-5 with TRBJ2-1; 13 bases line up with TRBD2. This CDR3 has 15 amino acids. V was pared by 6 bases and J by 9 bases, with 8 bases of the junction left unmatched. Germline CDR1 is MNHEY and CDR2 is SVGAGI. CDR3 coding DNA: TGTGCCAGCAGCTTCGGACTAGCGGGAGCGGGTGAGCAGTTCTTC. Its translation: CASSFGLAGAGEQFF.